This TCR beta chain was observed in a study of cytomegalovirus exposure and HLA in healthy donors (dated by TCRdb to about 2017). In terms of the full investigation: An earlier analysis of about 560 of the donors reported approximately 260 Gb of sequence data and around 120 million unique TCR beta sequences obtained from some 170 million T cells. Around 300 gigabases of sequencing data and tens of millions of unique TCR sequences were included in an early release covering roughly 600 HLA-typed donors. Of the 300 to 400 genotyped donors, over 70% fell in the genetic ancestry cluster associated with self-reported Caucasian donors. The aim of the study was to test whether cataloging public T cell receptors could identify signatures of past pathogen exposure. The study profiled the T cell repertoires of fewer than 850 subjects by immunosequencing and related them to cytomegalovirus serostatus. In addition to the first cohort of 666 subjects, a separate validation cohort of 100 to 150 different subjects was used. To predict cytomegalovirus infection status, the study brought together high-throughput TCR immunosequencing, statistical association of individual TCRs with disease status, and machine learning. In a later analysis, previously published TCR beta repertoires from more than 500 donors were re-analyzed and high-resolution HLA genotyping was added so that TCR occurrence patterns could be studied. The later analysis used no new phenotypic data to find candidate immune exposures, relying instead on TCR beta sequences and their occurrence across donors. To decide whether each TCR beta V gene segment behaved as functional or pseudogenic, an earlier analysis of fewer than 750 of the donors relied on high-throughput TCR beta sequencing. Alongside the repertoire data, information on donor age, sex, ethnicity and CMV serostatus was compiled. Genome-wide SNP genotypes for about 65% of the roughly 670 donors were used in a later genetic analysis, which treated that subset as a discovery cohort. All discovery cohort repertoires had been generated using a single sequencing platform. Both class I and class II loci were covered by HLA typing, at four-digit resolution. Typing coverage varied by locus: roughly 629-640 donors for A, B, C, DRB1 and DQB1; roughly 510 for DQA1; about 570 for DPA1; 400 to 480 for DPB1. About 5 DR-DQ haplotypes were handled as single units for association and clustering, since linkage in the cohort was strong. Among 300 to 500 genotyped donors of the cohort, an average of around 240,000 unique TCR beta nucleotide sequences was sequenced per donor, of which about 20% were non-productive. The full study reports these points: Three of the identified cytomegalovirus-associated TCR beta chains were confirmed in vitro to be specific for cytomegalovirus antigens. Cytomegalovirus status was reported to be diagnosed by the classifier with high specificity and sensitivity in both the original and validation cohorts. In a later analysis, several top co-occurrence clusters were reported to appear linked to parvovirus B19, influenza, CMV and Epstein-Barr virus. Over 15 rarely observed V segments, including chromosome 9 orphons, were excluded from the earlier analysis of a few hundred of the donors because counts were too low. A further reported finding was that TCR beta sequences accurately predicted the HLA-A and HLA-B alleles for most subjects in the first cohort. The authors suggested that the approach could potentially be extended to other disease states and immunological phenotypes. The presence/absence analyses assumed that sequencing depth was roughly uniform across donors, and that assumption may not be true. The cohort was sequenced for TCR beta chains only, and without alpha or paired-chain data the features that could be detected were limited. The study listed 170 or so TCR beta chains as associated with cytomegalovirus. Across donors, most TCR sequences were observed very rarely, whereas some public TCRs were present in many individuals. CMV serostatus was the only immune exposure information available for the cohort. Specific HLA alleles were associated with over 15,000 TCR beta sequences at a false discovery rate of 0.05 in a later analysis. In a later analysis, the rate of TCR association differed among HLA loci, with DRB1 alleles having the most associated TCRs and HLA-C alleles having the fewest. When HLA alleles, especially DR and DQ, strongly co-occurred, attributing TCR associations to individual alleles was difficult. Compared with equally common non-associated chains, HLA-associated TCR beta chains in a later analysis were more clonally expanded and had lower generation probabilities. A group of highly shared sequence variants was considered likely to be a technical artifact of the sequencing pipeline. Because some donors lacked HLA typing at each locus, the association tests relied only on the typed subset. Compared with the approximately 670-donor mean, donors in an Asian-associated ancestry cluster had fewer N-insertions in productive TCRs, according to a later genetic analysis. A later genetic analysis associated a missense DCLRE1C variant with V-gene and J-gene trimming of TCR beta chains, and an independent cohort replicated the association. In a later analysis, most CMV-associated TCR beta chains were found to appear HLA-restricted, with HLA associations seemingly driven largely by CMV exposure. Correlated functional status among segregating V segments might be attributable to linkage disequilibrium, but an unknown experimental factor could not be ruled out. In an earlier analysis of fewer than 700 of the donors, most TCR beta V segments appeared in productive rearrangements about 87% or about 30% of the time, broadly matching IMGT annotations.

In the case of this clone: It has no known antigen specificity. Base qualities are not provided; no much larger clone lies one nucleotide away.

Library preparation used the immunoSEQ multiplex PCR assay. A mixture of 60 forward primers for TCR Vbeta segments and 13 reverse primers for TCR Jbeta segments was used in the multiplex PCR. The CDR3 region of rearranged TCR beta genes was amplified from genomic DNA by a multiplex PCR assay. On the Illumina HiSeq System, the amplified TCR beta libraries were sequenced as 87-base-pair reads. In the original analysis: Across the 640 or so repertoires, a later analysis counted tens of millions of unique TCR beta chains, 9.5 million to 13 million of which were shared by at least two donors. Raw reads were error-corrected and collapsed into unique sequences by a nearest-neighbor algorithm in which closely related sequences were merged to remove PCR and sequencing errors. V, D and J gene segments were assigned by aligning CDR3 sequences to IMGT reference sequences. Each retained sequence needed at least a six-nucleotide match to both a V gene segment and a J gene segment. A rearrangement was called productive if the CDR3 had no stop codons and remained in frame with V and J, and every other rearrangement was called non-productive. Following IMGT convention, CDR3 was defined as the stretch from the second conserved V-encoded cysteine up to the conserved J-encoded phenylalanine. In an earlier analysis of roughly 580 of the donors, sequences lacking an unambiguous match to a single V gene segment were excluded. An earlier analysis of just under 600 of the donors called V segments functional above 56.7% productive rearrangements and segregating when the between-donor standard deviation exceeded 5%. A statistical classification framework was built for diagnosing cytomegalovirus status from the catalog of TCR beta chain sequences. V and J gene assignment, in a later analysis, came from comparing TCR nucleotide sequences with IMGT/GENE-DB human TR gene sequences. A later analysis assigned CDR3 sequences and most-parsimonious VDJ recombination scenarios with the TCRdist pipeline. In a later analysis, every TCR beta chain was defined by the combination of its CDR3 amino acid sequence and its V-gene family, and reads without a unique V-gene family were dropped. A later analysis removed roughly 590 highly shared, low-generation-probability nucleotide sequences to deal with suspected cross-contamination and a sequencing artifact. A later analysis calculated a clonal expansion index for each public chain from normalized within-repertoire ranks of inferred template counts. A later analysis computed generation probabilities with a VDJ recombination model fitted to out-of-frame rearrangements, and checked the results against IGoR. In a later analysis, TCR-TCR, TCR-HLA and TCR-CMV co-occurrence was scored with hypergeometric tests, and a repertoire-size bias correction was applied to TCR pairs. A later analysis estimated false discovery rates by permuting HLA or CMV assignments 20 times. In a later analysis, co-occurring TCRs were grouped using DBSCAN, and TCRdist sequence similarity was added for clustering within HLA-allele-positive subsets. For co-occurrence clustering, repertoires with fewer than 30,000 or more than 120,000 public chains were excluded, along with about five repertoires with anomalous nucleotide sharing. Entries here come from immuneACCESS through TCRdb and include only in-frame sequences with V and J called. Some clones fail to appear in such tables; in the studies checked, an unresolved V gene covers under half of the shortfall, and the cause of the remainder is unknown. The DNA was the basis for D and trimming; V, J and clone size are from that table. For this sample there are hundreds of thousands of clones; about 80% appear just once. The ten largest clones take up 6% of the sample.

The cohort was made up of under 800 healthy bone marrow donors. Cohort members were all nominally healthy when sampled, although unrecorded immune exposures were likely present. The donor tested CMV seropositive, placing the donor among the 250 to 300 seropositive members of the cohort. Each donor provided a peripheral blood sample, and peripheral blood mononuclear cells were used for TCR beta sequencing. Genomic DNA was extracted from the blood cell samples with the Qiagen DNeasy Blood Extraction Kit. The sequenced material came from PBMCs. This clonotype was obtained from a man between 35 and 55 years old in good health and CMV-seropositive.

The CDR3 corresponds to CASSQGQGGVKRAFF. The DNA sequence is as follows: TGTGCCAGCAGTCAGGGACAGGGGGGGGTTAAGCGGGCTTTCTTT. Recombination connected TRBV6-5 to TRBJ1-1; TRBD1 matches 11 bases in the middle. Per the germline V gene, MNHEY is the CDR1 and SVGAGI is the CDR2. Unmatched junction bases come to 13, with V trimmed by 5 bases and J by 11 bases. The cysteine opens and the phenylalanine closes a CDR3 of 15 amino acids. The only DNA kept is the CDR3, 45 bases in frame from the first base.